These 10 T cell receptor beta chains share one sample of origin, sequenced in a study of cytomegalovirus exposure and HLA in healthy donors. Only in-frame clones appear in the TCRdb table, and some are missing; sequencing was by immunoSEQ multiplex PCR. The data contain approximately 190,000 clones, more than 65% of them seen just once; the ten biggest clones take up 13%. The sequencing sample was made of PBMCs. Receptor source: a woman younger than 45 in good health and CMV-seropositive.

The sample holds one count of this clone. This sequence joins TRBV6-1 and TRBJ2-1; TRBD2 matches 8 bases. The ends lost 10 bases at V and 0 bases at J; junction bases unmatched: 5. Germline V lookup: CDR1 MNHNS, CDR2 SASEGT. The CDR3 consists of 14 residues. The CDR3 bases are TGTGCCATCATAGCGGGGAGCTCCTACAATGAGCAGTTCTTC. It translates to CAIIAGSSYNEQFF.

The CDR3 sequence is CASSTGDREFNYEQYF. CDR3 coding DNA: TGCGCCAGCAGCACCGGCGACAGGGAATTCAACTACGAGCAGTACTTC. The chain couples TRBV5-1 to TRBJ2-7; TRBD1 aligns across 7 bases. Per germline, CDR1 SGHRS and CDR2 YFSETQ. The CDR3 has 16 amino acids. Trimming cost V 4 bases and J 3 bases; bases outside gene matches: 13. The full variable domain, its missing parts supplied by reference TRBV5-1 and TRBJ2-7, is KAGVTQTPRYLIKTRGQQVTLSCSPISGHRSVSWYQQTPGQGLQFLFEYFSETQRNKGNFPGRFSGRQFSNSRSEMNVSTLELGDSALYLCASSTGDREFNYEQYFGPGTRLTVT.

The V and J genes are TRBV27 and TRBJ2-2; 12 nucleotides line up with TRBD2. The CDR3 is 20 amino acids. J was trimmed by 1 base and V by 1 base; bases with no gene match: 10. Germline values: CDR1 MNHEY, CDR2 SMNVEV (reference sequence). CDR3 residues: CASSLFWGASGRGNTGELFF. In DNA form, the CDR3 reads TGTGCCAGCAGTTTATTTTGGGGGGCTAGCGGGAGGGGGAACACCGGGGAGCTGTTTTTT.

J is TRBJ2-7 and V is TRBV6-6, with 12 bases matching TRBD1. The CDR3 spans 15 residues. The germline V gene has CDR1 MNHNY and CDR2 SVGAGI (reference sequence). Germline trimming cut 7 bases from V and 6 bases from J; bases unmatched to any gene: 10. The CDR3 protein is CASTNPGQGAREQYF. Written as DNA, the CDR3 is TGTGCCAGCACAAATCCGGGACAGGGGGCGCGCGAGCAGTACTTC.

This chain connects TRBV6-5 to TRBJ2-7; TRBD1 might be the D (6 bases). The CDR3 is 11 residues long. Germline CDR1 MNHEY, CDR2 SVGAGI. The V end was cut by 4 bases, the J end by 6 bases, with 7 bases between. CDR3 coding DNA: TGTGCCAGCAGTTCCAGGGGCGAGCAGTACTTC. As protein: CASSSRGEQYF.

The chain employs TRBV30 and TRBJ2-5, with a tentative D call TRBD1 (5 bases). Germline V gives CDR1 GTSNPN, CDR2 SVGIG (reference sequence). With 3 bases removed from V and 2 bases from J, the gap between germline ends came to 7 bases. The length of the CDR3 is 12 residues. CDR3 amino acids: CAWSRVQETQYF. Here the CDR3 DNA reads TGTGCCTGGAGCAGGGTTCAAGAGACCCAGTACTTC.

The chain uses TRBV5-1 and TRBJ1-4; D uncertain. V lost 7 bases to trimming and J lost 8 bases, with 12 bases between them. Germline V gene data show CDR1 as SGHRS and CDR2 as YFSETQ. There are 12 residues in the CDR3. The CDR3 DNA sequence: TGCGCCAGCCGGGCAACGGGGGAAAAACTGTTTTTT. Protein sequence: CASRATGEKLFF.

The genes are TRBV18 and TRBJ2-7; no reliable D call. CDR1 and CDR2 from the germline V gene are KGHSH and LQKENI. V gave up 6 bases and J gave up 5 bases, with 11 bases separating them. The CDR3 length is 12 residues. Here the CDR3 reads CASSSSKNEQYF. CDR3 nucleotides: TGTGCCAGCTCGTCCTCTAAAAACGAGCAGTACTTC.

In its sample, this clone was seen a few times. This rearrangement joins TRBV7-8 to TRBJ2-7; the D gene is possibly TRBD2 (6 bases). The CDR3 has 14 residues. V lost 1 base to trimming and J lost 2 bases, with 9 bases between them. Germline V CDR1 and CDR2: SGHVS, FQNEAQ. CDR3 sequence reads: CASSLVGGTYEQYF. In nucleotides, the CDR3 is TGTGCCAGCAGCTTAGTTGGGGGGACCTACGAGCAGTACTTC. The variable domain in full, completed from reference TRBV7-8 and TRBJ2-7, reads GAGVSQSPRYKVAKRGQDVALRCDPISGHVSLFWYQQALGQGPEFLTYFQNEAQLDKSGLPSDRFFAERPEGSVSTLKIQRTQQEDSAVYLCASSLVGGTYEQYFGPGTRLTVT.

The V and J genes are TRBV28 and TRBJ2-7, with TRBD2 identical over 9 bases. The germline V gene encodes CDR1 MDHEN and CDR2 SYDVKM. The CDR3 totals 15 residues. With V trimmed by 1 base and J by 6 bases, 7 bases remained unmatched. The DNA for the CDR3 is TGTGCCAGCAGTTTATCTCGAGCGGGAGGCTCCGAGCAGTACTTC. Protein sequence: CASSLSRAGGSEQYF.